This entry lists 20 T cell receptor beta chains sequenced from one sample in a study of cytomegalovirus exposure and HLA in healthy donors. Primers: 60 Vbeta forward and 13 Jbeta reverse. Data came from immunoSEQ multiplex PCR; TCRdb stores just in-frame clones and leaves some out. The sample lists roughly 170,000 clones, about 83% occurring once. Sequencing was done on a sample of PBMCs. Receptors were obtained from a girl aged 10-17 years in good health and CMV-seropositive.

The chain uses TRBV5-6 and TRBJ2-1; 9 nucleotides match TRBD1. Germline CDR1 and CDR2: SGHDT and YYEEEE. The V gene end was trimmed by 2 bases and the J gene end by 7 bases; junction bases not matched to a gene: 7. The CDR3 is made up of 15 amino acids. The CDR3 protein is CASSFGDRDLNEQFF. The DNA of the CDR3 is TGTGCCAGCAGCTTCGGGGACAGGGATTTGAATGAGCAGTTCTTC.

CDR3 bases: TGTGCCAGCAGCTACGGGACAGCATACAATGAGCAGTTCTTC. Amino acids: CASSYGTAYNEQFF. The rearrangement joins TRBV5-6 to TRBJ2-1, with TRBD1 matching over 7 bases. Germline CDR1 is SGHDT and CDR2 is YYEEEE. After removal of 3 bases from V and 4 bases from J, the junction contained 4 bases not matched to a gene. The CDR3 runs to 14 residues.

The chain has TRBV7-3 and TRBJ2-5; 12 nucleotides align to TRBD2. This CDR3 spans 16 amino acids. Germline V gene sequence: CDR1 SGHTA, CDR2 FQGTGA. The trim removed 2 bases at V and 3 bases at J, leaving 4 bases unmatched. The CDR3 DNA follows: TGTGCCAGCAGCTTAGGCGGACTAGCGGGGAAAGAGACCCAGTACTTC. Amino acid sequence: CASSLGGLAGKETQYF.

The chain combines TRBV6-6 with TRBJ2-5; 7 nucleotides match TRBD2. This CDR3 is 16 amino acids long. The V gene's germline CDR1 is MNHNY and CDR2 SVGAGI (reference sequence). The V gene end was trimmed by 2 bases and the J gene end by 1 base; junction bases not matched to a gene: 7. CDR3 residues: CASSYDGAGSQETQYF. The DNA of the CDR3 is TGTGCCAGCAGTTACGATGGAGCGGGGTCCCAAGAGACCCAGTACTTC.

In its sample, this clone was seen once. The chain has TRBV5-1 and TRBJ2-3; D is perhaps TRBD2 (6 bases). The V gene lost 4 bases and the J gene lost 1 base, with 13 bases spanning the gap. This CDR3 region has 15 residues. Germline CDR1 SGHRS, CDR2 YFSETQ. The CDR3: CASSGRTTGTDTQYF. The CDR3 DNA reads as TGCGCCAGCAGCGGCCGGACTACGGGCACAGATACGCAGTATTTT.

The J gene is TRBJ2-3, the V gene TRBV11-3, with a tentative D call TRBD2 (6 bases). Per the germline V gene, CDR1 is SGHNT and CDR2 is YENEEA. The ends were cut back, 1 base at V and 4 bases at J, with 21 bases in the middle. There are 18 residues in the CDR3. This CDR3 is CASSLGQWASVIPDTQYF. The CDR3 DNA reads TGTGCCAGCAGCTTAGGGCAATGGGCTAGCGTAATTCCAGATACGCAGTATTTT.

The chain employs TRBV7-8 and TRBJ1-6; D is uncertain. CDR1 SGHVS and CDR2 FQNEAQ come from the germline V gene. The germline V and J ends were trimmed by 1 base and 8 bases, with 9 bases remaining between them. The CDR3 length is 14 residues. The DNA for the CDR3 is TGTGCCAGCAGCTTAGGAGGCGGGGATTCACCCCTCCACTTT. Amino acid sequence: CASSLGGGDSPLHF. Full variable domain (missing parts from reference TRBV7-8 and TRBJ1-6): GAGVSQSPRYKVAKRGQDVALRCDPISGHVSLFWYQQALGQGPEFLTYFQNEAQLDKSGLPSDRFFAERPEGSVSTLKIQRTQQEDSAVYLCASSLGGGDSPLHFGNGTRLTVT.

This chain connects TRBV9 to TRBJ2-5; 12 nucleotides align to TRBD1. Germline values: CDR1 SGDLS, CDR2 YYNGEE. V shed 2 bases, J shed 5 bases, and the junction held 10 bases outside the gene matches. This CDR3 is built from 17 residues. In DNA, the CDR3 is TGTGCCAGCAGCGTCGATCCGGGACAGGGGGCTTGGGAGACCCAGTACTTC. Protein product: CASSVDPGQGAWETQYF.

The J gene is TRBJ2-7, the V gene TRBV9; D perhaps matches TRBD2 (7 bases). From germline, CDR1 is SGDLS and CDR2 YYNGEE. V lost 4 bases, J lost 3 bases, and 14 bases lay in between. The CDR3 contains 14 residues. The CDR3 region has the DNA TGTGCCAGCAGCCCCGGGGAGGGGGGCTACGAGCAGTACTTC. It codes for CASSPGEGGYEQYF.

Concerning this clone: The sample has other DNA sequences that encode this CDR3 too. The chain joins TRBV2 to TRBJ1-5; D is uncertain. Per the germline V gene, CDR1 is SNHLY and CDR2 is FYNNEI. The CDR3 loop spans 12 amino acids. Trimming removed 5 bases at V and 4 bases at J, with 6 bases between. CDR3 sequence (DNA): TGTGCCAGCAGTCTGAGTAATCAGCCCCAGCATTTT. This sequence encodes CASSLSNQPQHF.

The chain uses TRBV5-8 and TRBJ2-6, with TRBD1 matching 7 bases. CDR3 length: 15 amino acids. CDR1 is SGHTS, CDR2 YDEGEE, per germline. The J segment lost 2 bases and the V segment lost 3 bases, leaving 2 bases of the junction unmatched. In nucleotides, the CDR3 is TGTGCCAGCAGCTGGACAGGAGCTGGGGCCAACGTCCTGACTTTC. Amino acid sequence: CASSWTGAGANVLTF.

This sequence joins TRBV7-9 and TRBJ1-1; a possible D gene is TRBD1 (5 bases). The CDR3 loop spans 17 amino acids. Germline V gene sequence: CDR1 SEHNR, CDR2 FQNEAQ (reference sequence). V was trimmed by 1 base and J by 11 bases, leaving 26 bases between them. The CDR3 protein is CASSLEAWGAPRLGAFF. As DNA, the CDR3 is TGTGCCAGCAGCTTAGAGGCTTGGGGCGCACCCCGTCTGGGGGCTTTCTTT.

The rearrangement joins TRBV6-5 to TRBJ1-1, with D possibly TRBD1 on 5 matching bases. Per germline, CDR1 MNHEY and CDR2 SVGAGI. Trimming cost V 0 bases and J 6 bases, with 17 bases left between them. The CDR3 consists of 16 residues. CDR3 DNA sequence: TGTGCCAGCAGTTACTCTCGGGGGGTGTGGCAGGCTGAAGCTTTCTTT. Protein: CASSYSRGVWQAEAFF.

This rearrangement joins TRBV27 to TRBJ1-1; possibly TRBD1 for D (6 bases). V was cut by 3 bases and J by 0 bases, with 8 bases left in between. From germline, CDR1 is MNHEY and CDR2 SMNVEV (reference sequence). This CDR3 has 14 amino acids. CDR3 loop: CASSFQGLNTEAFF. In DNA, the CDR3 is TGTGCCAGCAGTTTTCAGGGGCTGAACACTGAAGCTTTCTTT.

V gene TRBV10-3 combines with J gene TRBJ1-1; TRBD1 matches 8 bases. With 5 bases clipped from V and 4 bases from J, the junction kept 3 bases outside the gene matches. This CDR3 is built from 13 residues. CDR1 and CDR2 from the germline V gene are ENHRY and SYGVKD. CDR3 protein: CAISTGGSTEAFF. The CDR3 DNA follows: TGTGCCATCAGTACAGGGGGTTCCACTGAAGCTTTCTTT.

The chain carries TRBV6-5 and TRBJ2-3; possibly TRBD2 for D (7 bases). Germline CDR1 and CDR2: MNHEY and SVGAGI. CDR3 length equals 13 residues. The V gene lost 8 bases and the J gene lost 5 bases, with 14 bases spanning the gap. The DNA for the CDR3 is TGTGCCAGCGCCGGGCGGGGGCAAGATACGCAGTATTTT. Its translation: CASAGRGQDTQYF.

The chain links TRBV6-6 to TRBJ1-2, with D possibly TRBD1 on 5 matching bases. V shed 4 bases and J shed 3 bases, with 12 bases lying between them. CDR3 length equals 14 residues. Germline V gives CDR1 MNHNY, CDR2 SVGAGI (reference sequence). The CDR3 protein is CASSSTVIDYGYTF. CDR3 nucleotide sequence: TGTGCCAGCAGTTCGACAGTTATTGACTATGGCTACACCTTC.

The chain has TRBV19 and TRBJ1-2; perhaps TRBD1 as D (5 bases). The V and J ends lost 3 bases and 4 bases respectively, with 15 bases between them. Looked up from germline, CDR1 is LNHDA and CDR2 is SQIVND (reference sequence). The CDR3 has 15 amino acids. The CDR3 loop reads CASSIDTDSGYGYTF. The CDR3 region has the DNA TGTGCCAGTAGTATCGACACCGACAGTGGCTATGGCTACACCTTC.

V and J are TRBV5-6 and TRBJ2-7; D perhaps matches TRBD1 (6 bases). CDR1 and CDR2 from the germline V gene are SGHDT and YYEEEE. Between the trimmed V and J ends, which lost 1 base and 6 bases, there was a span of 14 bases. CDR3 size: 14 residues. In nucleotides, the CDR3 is TGTGCCAGCAGCTTGTGGCAGGGGTTCTCCGAGCAGTACTTC. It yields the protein CASSLWQGFSEQYF. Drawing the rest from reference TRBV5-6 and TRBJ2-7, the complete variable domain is DAGVTQSPTHLIKTRGQQVTLRCSPKSGHDTVSWYQQALGQGPQFIFQYYEEEERQRGNFPDRFSGHQFPNYSSELNVNALLLGDSALYLCASSLWQGFSEQYFGPGTRLTVT.

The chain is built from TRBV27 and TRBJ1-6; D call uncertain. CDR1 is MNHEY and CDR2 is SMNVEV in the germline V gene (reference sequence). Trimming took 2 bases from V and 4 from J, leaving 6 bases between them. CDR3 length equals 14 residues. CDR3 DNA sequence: TGTGCCAGCAGTTTACCGGGGTATAATTCACCCCTCCACTTT. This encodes CASSLPGYNSPLHF.